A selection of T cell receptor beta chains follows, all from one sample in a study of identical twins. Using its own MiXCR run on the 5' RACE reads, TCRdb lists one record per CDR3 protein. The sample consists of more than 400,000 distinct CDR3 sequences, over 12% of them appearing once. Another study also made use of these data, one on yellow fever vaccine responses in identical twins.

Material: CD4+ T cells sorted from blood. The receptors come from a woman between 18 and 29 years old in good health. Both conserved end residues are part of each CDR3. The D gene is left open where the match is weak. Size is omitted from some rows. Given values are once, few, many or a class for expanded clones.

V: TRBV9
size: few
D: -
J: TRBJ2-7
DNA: TGTGCCAGCAGCGTAGCGATAGCGCCTTCCTACGAGCAGTACTTC
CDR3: CASSVAIAPSYEQYF

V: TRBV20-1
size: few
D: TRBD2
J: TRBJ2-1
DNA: TGCAGTGCGGTCCCTGGCGGGGGGCGCTACAATGAGCAGTTCTTC
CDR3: CSAVPGGGRYNEQFF

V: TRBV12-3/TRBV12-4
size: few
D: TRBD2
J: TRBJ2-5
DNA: TGTGCCAGCAGTTCTCTAGCGGGAGTTTGGGAGACCCAGTACTTC
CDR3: CASSSLAGVWETQYF

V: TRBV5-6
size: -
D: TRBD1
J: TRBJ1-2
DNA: TGTGCCAGCAGTTCGAGGGGGCTAGGGACCGCCTCGACGCGCTACACCTTC
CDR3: CASSSRGLGTASTRYTF

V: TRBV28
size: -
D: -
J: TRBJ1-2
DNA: TGTGCCAGCAGTTTGCGTTTATCCGGGGCGAAATCCTATGGCTACACCTTC
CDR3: CASSLRLSGAKSYGYTF

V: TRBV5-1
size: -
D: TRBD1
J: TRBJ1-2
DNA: TGCGCCAGCAGCTCCGGGACAGGGTATGGTGAAGGCGGCTACACCTTC
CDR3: CASSSGTGYGEGGYTF

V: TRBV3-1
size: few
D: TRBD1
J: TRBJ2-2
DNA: TGTGCCAGCAGCCAGGGACAGGGGGTGGCCGGGGAGCTGTTTTTT
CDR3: CASSQGQGVAGELFF

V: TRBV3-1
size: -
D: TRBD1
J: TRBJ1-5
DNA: TGTGCCAGCAGCCAAGGGGGGACAGGGGGTCATCAGCCCCAGCATTTT
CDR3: CASSQGGTGGHQPQHF

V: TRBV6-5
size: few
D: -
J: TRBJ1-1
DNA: TGTGCCAGCAGTTACTCTGAAGGGCGAACTGAAGCTTTCTTT
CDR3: CASSYSEGRTEAFF

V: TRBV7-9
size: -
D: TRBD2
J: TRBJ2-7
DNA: TGTGCCAGCAGCTTCCGGGACTACAGCTACGAGCAGTACTTC
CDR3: CASSFRDYSYEQYF

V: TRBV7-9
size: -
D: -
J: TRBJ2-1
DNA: TGTGCCAGCAGGACGACCAATGAGCAGTTCTTC
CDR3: CASRTTNEQFF

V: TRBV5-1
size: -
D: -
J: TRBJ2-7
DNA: TGCGCCAGCAGCCTTACCCAAGGGTCGTCTGAGCAGTACTTC
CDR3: CASSLTQGSSEQYF

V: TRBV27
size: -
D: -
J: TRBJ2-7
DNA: TGTGCCAGCAGTCCCTCAGTCTACGAGCAGTACTTC
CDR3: CASSPSVYEQYF

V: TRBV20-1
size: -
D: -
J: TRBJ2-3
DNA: TGCAGTGCTAGATTGGGAGATACGCAGTATTTT
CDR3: CSARLGDTQYF

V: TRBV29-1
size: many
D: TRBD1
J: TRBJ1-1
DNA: TGCAGCGTCGATAAACAGGGGAGGTCGGGTGAAGCTTTCTTT
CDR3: CSVDKQGRSGEAFF

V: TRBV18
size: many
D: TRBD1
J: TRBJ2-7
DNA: TGTGCCAGCTCGCGGGACAGGGCCTACGAGCAGTACTTC
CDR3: CASSRDRAYEQYF

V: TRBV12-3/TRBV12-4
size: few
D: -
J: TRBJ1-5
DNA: TGTGCCAGCAGTTCACCTATGGGGCCCCAGCATTTT
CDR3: CASSSPMGPQHF

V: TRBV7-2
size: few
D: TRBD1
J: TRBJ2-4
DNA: TGTGCCAGCAGCTTAGACAGGGGAGACATTCAGTACTTC
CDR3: CASSLDRGDIQYF

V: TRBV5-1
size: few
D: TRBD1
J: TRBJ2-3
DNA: TGCGCCAGCACCATGACAGGGAACACAGATACGCAGTATTTT
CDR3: CASTMTGNTDTQYF

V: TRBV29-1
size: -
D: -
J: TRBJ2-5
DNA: TGCAGCGTTGGTCCCTCGTGGGGAGAGACCCAGTACTTC
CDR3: CSVGPSWGETQYF

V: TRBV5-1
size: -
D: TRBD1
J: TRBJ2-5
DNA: TGCGCCAGCAGCCCGGGACAGAACCAAGAGACCCAGTACTTC
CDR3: CASSPGQNQETQYF

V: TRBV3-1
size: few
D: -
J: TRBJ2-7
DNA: TGTGCCAGCAGCCAAGGGAGTTTCGCCGGGACCTACGAGCAGTACTTC
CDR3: CASSQGSFAGTYEQYF

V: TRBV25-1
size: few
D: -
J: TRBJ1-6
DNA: TGTGCCAGCAGTGATCTAGGCCGGGTTTCACCCCTCCACTTT
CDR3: CASSDLGRVSPLHF

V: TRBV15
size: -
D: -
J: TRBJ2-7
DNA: TGTGCCACCAGCAAGGCCATCTCCTACGAGCAGTACTTC
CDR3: CATSKAISYEQYF

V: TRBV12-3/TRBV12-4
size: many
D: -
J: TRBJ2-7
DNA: TGTGCCAGCAGTTCCGTTGCCTACGAGCAGTACTTC
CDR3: CASSSVAYEQYF

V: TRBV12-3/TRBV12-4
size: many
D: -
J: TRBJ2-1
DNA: TGTGCCAGCACGCTACTGGCCCTGGTGGACGAGCAGTTCTTC
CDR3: CASTLLALVDEQFF

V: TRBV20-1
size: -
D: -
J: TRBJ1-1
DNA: TGCAGTGCCCAGCGCCATCAAGCTTTCTTT
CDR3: CSAQRHQAFF

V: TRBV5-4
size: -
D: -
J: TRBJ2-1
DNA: TGTGCCAGCAGCTCAGCCTTTTTGGAGGGGGCGGCTTGGGTAAATGAGCAGTTCTTC
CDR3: CASSSAFLEGAAWVNEQFF

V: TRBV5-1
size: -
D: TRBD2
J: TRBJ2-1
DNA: TGCGCCAGCAGCTTGGGGGGACTAGCGGATAGCTCCTACAATGAGCAGTTCTTC
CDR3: CASSLGGLADSSYNEQFF

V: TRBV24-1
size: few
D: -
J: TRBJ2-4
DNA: TGTGCCACCAGTGACCAAACACAGACAAACATTCAGTACTTC
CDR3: CATSDQTQTNIQYF

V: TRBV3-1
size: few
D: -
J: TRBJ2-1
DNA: TGTGCCAGCAGCCGCCGATGGGATGAGCAGTTCTTC
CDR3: CASSRRWDEQFF

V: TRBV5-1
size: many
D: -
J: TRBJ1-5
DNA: TGCGCCAGCAGCCTGCTCGGGGATCAGCCCCAGCATTTT
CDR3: CASSLLGDQPQHF

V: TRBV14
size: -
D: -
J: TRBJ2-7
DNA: TGTGCCAGCAGCCAAGATCTACCCTCCCCCCAGTACTTC
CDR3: CASSQDLPSPQYF

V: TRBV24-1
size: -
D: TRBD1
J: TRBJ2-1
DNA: TGTGCCACCAGTGACATACCGGGACAGGGGACCTACAATGAGCAGTTCTTC
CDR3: CATSDIPGQGTYNEQFF

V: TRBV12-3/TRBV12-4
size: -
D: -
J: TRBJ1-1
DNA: TGTGCCAGCAGCCCTATTCACACAGGGAGAACTGAAGCTTTCTTT
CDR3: CASSPIHTGRTEAFF

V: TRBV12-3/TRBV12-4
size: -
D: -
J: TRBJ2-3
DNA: TGTGCCAGCAGTTTCGTCCAGGGCCCTAGCACAGATACGCAGTATTTT
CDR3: CASSFVQGPSTDTQYF

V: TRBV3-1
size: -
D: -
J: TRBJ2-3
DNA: TGTGCCAGCAGCCCCGAAGCGGGCCCAAGCACAGATACGCAGTATTTT
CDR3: CASSPEAGPSTDTQYF

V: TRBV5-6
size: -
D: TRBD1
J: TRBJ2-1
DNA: TGTGCCAGCAGCTTGGACAGGGGGCAGACCTACAATGAGCAGTTCTTC
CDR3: CASSLDRGQTYNEQFF

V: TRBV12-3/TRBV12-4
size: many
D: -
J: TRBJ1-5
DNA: TGTGCCAGCAGCCAGTCGGCGGTTAGCAATCAGCCCCAGCATTTT
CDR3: CASSQSAVSNQPQHF

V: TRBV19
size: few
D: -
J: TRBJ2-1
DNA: TGTGCCAGTAGAGACAGGGGAGGGTTTAATGAGCAGTTCTTC
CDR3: CASRDRGGFNEQFF

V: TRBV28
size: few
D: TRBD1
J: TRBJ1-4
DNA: TGTGCCAGCAGTTCCCCCCGGGACAGTAGTGAAAAACTGTTTTTT
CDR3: CASSSPRDSSEKLFF

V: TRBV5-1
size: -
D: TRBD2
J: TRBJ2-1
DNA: TGCGCCAGCAGCTTGGGGGGACGGGAGGTCAATGAGCAGTTCTTC
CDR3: CASSLGGREVNEQFF

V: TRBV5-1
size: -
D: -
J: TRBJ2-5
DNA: TGCGCCAGCAGCTTGGAAAGGTGGCATGAGACCCAGTACTTC
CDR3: CASSLERWHETQYF

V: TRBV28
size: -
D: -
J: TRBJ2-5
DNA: TGTGCCAGCACCTTGGGCGGCTTCCCGAAAGAGACCCAGTACTTC
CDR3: CASTLGGFPKETQYF

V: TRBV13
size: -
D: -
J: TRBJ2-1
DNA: TGTGCCAGCAGCCACGGTGGGAGGTACAATGAGCAGTTCTTC
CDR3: CASSHGGRYNEQFF

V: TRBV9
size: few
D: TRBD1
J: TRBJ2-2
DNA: TGTGCCAGCAGCGTACTTCCGGGACAGGGCATCGGGGAGCTGTTTTTT
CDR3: CASSVLPGQGIGELFF

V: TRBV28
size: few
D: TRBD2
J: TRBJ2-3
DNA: TGTGCCAGCAGTCCGTCGGGGGTAGCGGGATATGTCTACACAGATACGCAGTATTTT
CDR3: CASSPSGVAGYVYTDTQYF

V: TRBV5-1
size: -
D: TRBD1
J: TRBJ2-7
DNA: TGCGCCAGCAGCCCAAGATCGGGACAGGGCTACGAGCAGTACTTC
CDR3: CASSPRSGQGYEQYF

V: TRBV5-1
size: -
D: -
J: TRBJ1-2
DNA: TGCGCCAGCAGCTTGGAAGGGCCCTCTATAAATCGGGCGGGTGGCTACACCTTC
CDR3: CASSLEGPSINRAGGYTF

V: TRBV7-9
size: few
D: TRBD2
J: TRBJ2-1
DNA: TGTGCCAGCAGCTCGGGACTAGCGGGAGTGCCGTTCTTC
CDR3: CASSSGLAGVPFF

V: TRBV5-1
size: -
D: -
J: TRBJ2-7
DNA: TGCGCCAGCAGCCAGGACCCGGGTGCCTACGAGCAGTACTTC
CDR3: CASSQDPGAYEQYF

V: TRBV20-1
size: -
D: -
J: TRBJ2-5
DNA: TGCAGTGCTAAACGGCGGGGCGCCCCAGGGGAGACCCAGTACTTC
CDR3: CSAKRRGAPGETQYF

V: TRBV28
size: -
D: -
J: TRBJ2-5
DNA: TGTGCCAGCAGTTTAGTTCCGGGGGCGAGAGAGACCCAGTACTTC
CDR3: CASSLVPGARETQYF

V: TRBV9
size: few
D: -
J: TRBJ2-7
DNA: TGTGCCAGCAGCGTAGCGGCGGGACACCTCTACGAGCAGTACTTC
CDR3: CASSVAAGHLYEQYF

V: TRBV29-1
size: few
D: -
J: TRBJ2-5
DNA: TGCAGCGTTGGACCTGCACAAGCGACCCAGTACTTC
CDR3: CSVGPAQATQYF

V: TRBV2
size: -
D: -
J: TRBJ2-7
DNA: TGTGCCAGCAGTAAAGGGACGATGACCTCCTACGAGCAGTACTTC
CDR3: CASSKGTMTSYEQYF

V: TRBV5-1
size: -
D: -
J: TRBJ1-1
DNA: TGCGCCAGCAGCACGTCACCGGGTAGGGACACTGAAGCTTTCTTT
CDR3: CASSTSPGRDTEAFF

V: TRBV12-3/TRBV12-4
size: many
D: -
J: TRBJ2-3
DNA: TGTGCCAGCAAAGGACTTAGCACAGATACGCAGTATTTT
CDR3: CASKGLSTDTQYF

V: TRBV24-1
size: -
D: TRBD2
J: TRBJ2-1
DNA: TGTGCCACCAGTAAAGCGGGACCGTACAATGAGCAGTTCTTC
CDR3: CATSKAGPYNEQFF

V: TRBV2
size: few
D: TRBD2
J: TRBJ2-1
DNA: TGTGCCAGCAGTGGAGTTAGCGGGAGCAGCAATGAGCAGTTCTTC
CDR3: CASSGVSGSSNEQFF